This T cell receptor beta chain was obtained from a study of T cell responses to AZD1222 COVID-19 vaccine. General study points: After two AZD1222 doses, spike-specific TCR breadth and depth rose versus day 0. Possibly, clonal diversity was underestimated; donors were largely white British and included more females.

Profiled with immunoSEQ multiplex PCR; TCRdb holds only in-frame clones, not every one. Of roughly 170,000 clones in the sample, 87% are singletons; the top ten hold less than 3%. As regards this clone: Its target is unknown.

Germline assignment: CDR1 GTSNPN and CDR2 SVGIG (reference sequence). This CDR3 has 11 residues. The V and J ends lost 5 bases and 6 bases respectively, with 11 bases between them. V is TRBV30 and J is TRBJ2-7; D may be TRBD1 (6 bases). This clonotype was obtained from an adult in good health. The sample was peripheral blood, taken on day 0 of AZD1222 vaccination. The CDR3 is CAWDLGGEQYF. The CDR3 nucleotides are TGTGCCTGGGACCTAGGGGGCGAGCAGTACTTC.